This T cell receptor beta chain was identified during a study of blood T cell repertoires in COVID-19. In the study overall: The United States, Italy and Spain provided the acute and convalescent COVID-19 samples. T cells, B-cell-depleted T cells, or PBMCs supplied cDNA or gDNA.

In its sample, this clone was seen a few times. Per the original methods: Amplification of reference gene primers provided the estimated nucleated cell counts. Assay: immunoSEQ multiplex PCR; the TCRdb copy retains only in-frame clones and omits some. The V and J calls and the clone size are those of that table, but D and trimming were determined from the DNA. This sample yields under 250,000 clones, of which 70% to 90% are seen a single time; around 4% belongs to the top ten. The CDR3 covers 13 residues. Trimming took off 3 bases at V and 1 base at J, with 9 bases between the two ends. Germline V gene data show CDR1 as DFQATT and CDR2 as SNEGSKA (reference sequence).

The V call is TRBV20-1, the J call TRBJ1-1; D uncertain. The specimen was peripheral blood. The receptor comes from a man in his fifties or sixties with acute or convalescent COVID-19. The DNA of the CDR3 is TGCAGTGCTAGTCCGGTAAGGAACACTGAAGCTTTCTTT. This translates into CSASPVRNTEAFF.